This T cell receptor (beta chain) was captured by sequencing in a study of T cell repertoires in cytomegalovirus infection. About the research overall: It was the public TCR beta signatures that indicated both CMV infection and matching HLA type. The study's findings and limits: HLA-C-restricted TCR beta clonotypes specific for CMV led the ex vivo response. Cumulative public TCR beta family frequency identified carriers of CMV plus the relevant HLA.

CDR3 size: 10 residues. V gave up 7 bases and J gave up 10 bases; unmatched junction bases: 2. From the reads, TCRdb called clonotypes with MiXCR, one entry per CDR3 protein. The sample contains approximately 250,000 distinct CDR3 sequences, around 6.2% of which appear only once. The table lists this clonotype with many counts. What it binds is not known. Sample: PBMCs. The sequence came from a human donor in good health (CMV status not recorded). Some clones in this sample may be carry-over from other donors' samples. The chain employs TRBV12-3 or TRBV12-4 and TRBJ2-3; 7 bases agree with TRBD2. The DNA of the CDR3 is TGTGCCAGCAAACGGGGGGCGCAGTATTTT. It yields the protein CASKRGAQYF.